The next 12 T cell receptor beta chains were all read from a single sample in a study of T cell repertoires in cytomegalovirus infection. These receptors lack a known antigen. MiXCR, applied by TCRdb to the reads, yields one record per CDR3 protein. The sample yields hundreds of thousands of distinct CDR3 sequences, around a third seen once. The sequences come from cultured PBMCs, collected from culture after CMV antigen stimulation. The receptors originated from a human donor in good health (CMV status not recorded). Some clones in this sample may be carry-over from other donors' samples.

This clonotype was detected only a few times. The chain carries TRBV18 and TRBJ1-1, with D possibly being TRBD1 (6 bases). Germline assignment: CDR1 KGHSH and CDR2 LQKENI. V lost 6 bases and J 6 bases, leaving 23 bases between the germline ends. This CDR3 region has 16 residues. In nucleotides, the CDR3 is TGTGCCAGCTCGCAAGTCTCCCGGGGGCTTTCTCCTGAAGCTTTCTTT. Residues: CASSQVSRGLSPEAFF. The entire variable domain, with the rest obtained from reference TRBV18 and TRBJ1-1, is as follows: NAGVMQNPRHLVRRRGQEARLRCSPMKGHSHVYWYRQLPEEGLKFMVYLQKENIIDESGMPKERFSAEFPKEGPSILRIQQVVRGDSAAYFCASSQVSRGLSPEAFFGQGTRLTVV.

The CDR3 region is CASSLVSATSTDTQYF. Written as DNA, the CDR3 is TGTGCCAGCAGTTTGGTCTCCGCCACTAGCACAGATACGCAGTATTTT. This rearrangement joins TRBV28 to TRBJ2-3; D uncertain. V dropped 3 bases and J dropped 0 bases, with 13 bases sitting between them. CDR1 and CDR2 from the germline V gene are MDHEN and SYDVKM. The CDR3 runs to 16 residues.

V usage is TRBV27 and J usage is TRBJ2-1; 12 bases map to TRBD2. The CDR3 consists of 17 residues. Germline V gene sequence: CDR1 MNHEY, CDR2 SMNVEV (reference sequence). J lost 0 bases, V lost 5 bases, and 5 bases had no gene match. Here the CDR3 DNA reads TGTGCCAGCAGTCCCCTGACTAGCGGGAGCTCCTACAATGAGCAGTTCTTC. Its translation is CASSPLTSGSSYNEQFF.

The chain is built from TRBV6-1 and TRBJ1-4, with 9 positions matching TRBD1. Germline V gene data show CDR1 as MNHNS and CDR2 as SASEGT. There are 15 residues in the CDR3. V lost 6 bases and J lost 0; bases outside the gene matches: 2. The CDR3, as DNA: TGTGCCAGCAGGGGACAGGGAGCAACTAATGAAAAACTGTTTTTT. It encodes CASRGQGATNEKLFF.

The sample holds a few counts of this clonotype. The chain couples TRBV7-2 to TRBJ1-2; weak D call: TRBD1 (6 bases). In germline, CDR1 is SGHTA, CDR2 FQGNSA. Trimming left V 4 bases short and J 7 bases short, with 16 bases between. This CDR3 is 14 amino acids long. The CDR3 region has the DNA TGTGCCAGCAGCTCCCCGCGGGGGCGCGGTGGCTACACCTTC. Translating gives CASSSPRGRGGYTF.

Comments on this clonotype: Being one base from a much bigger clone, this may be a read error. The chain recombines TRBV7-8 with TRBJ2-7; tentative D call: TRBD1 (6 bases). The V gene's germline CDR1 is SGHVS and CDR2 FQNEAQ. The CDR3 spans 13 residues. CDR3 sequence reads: CSSKNREIGEQYF. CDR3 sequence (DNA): TGTTCCAGCAAGAACAGGGAAATTGGCGAGCAGTACTTC.

DNA of the CDR3: TGTGCCAGTAGTATGGAAGGGACGACCCAGTACTTC. It encodes CASSMEGTTQYF. The gene calls are TRBV19 and TRBJ2-5, with D perhaps assigned TRBD1 or TRBD2 (5 bases each). V lost 3 bases and J 7 bases, leaving 9 bases between the germline ends. In germline, CDR1 is LNHDA, CDR2 SQIVND (reference sequence). The CDR3 has 12 amino acids. Full variable domain (outside the CDR3, taken from reference TRBV19 and TRBJ2-5): DGGITQSPKYLFRKEGQNVTLSCEQNLNHDAMYWYRQDPGQGLRLIYYSQIVNDFQKGDIAEGYSVSREKKESFPLTVTSAQKNPTAFYLCASSMEGTTQYFGPGTRLLVL.

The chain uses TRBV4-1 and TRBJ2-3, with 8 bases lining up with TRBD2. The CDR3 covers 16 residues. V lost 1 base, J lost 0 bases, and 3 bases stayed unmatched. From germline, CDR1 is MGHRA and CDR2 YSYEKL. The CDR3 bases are TGCGCCAGCAGCCAAGTAGCGGGGACTAGCACAGATACGCAGTATTTT. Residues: CASSQVAGTSTDTQYF.

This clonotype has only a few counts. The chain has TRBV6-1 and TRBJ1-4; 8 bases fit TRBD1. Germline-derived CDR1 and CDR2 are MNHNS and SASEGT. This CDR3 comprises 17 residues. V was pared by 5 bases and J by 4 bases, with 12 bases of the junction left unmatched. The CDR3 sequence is CASSNSVTGDFNEKLFF. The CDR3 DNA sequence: TGTGCCAGCAGTAATTCTGTGACAGGGGATTTTAATGAAAAACTGTTTTTT.

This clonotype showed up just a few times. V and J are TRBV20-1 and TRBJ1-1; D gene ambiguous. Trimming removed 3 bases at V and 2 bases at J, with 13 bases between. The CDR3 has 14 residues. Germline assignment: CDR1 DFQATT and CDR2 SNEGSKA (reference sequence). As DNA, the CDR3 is TGCAGTGCTAGCCCAGTAGGGTTTAACACTGAAGCTTTCTTT. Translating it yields CSASPVGFNTEAFF.

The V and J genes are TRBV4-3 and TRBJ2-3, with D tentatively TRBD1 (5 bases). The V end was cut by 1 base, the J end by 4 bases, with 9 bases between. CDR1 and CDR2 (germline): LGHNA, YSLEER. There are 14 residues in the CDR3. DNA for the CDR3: TGCGCCAGCAGCCAAGGCAGGGTTGCAGATACGCAGTATTTT. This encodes CASSQGRVADTQYF.

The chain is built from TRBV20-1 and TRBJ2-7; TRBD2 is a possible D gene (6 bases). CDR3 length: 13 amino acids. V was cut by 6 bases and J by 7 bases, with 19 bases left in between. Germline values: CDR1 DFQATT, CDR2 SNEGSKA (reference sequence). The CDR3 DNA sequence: TGCAGTGCCTATGGACGGGGAGGTGGGGAGCAGTACTTC. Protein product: CSAYGRGGGEQYF.